The 13 T cell receptor beta chains reported below all come from one sample, sequenced in a study of blood T cell repertoires in COVID-19. TCRdb keeps only in-frame clones here, not all; method: immunoSEQ multiplex PCR. The sample holds about 160,000 clones, around 93% seen once. The sequencing sample was made of peripheral blood. Receptor source: a woman aged 50 to 60 with acute or convalescent COVID-19.

About this clone: Other nucleotide sequences from this sample produce the same CDR3. The chain combines TRBV6-5 with TRBJ2-1; 12 nucleotides line up with TRBD1. The germline V gene encodes CDR1 MNHEY and CDR2 SVGAGI. This CDR3 region has 14 residues. Trimming cost V 6 bases and J 6 bases; bases outside gene matches: 3. The CDR3: CASSRDRGRNEQFF. CDR3 nucleotides: TGTGCCAGCAGCCGGGACAGGGGGCGCAATGAGCAGTTCTTC.

The rearrangement joins TRBV18 to TRBJ1-2; D not certain. V was trimmed by 3 bases and J by 6 bases, leaving 23 bases between them. The germline gives CDR1 KGHSH, CDR2 LQKENI. This CDR3 spans 17 amino acids. The CDR3, as DNA: TGTGCCAGCTCACCCCGCTCGGTGATCCTATCACGGGATGGCTACACCTTC. Amino acids: CASSPRSVILSRDGYTF.

To note about this clone: The sample contains more than one DNA sequence encoding this CDR3. The chain combines TRBV9 with TRBJ2-5; D call uncertain. CDR3 size: 12 residues. Germline V gives CDR1 SGDLS, CDR2 YYNGEE. V was trimmed by 0 bases and J by 3 bases, leaving 3 bases between them. CDR3 amino acids: CASSVAEETQYF. The CDR3 DNA follows: TGTGCCAGCAGCGTAGCCGAAGAGACCCAGTACTTC.

V gene TRBV15 combines with J gene TRBJ2-7; TRBD2 is a possible D gene (5 bases). The CDR3 has 20 amino acids. V was pared by 7 bases and J by 4 bases, with 35 bases between. Germline CDR1 reads LNHNV; CDR2 reads YYDKDF (reference sequence). CDR3 region: CATTNRNLAFGVGHEYEQYF. CDR3 DNA sequence: TGTGCCACCACCAACCGAAACCTAGCATTCGGGGTGGGCCACGAGTACGAGCAGTACTTC.

The chain uses TRBV2 and TRBJ1-5, with D uncertain. Trimming removed 1 base from V and 5 bases from J, with 9 bases in between. CDR3 length equals 14 residues. CDR1 is SNHLY, CDR2 FYNNEI, per germline. The CDR3 sequence is CASSEGGTDQPQHF. In nucleotides, the CDR3 is TGTGCCAGCAGTGAAGGAGGTACGGATCAGCCCCAGCATTTT.

V gene TRBV9 combines with J gene TRBJ2-7, with TRBD2 matching 7 bases. Losses at the gene ends were 0 bases for V and 4 bases for J; bases not matched to a gene: 10. This CDR3 spans 16 amino acids. Germline V CDR1 and CDR2: SGDLS, YYNGEE. CDR3 nucleotide sequence: TGTGCCAGCAGCGTAGAGGATCCAGCGGGATTTTACGAGCAGTACTTC. It encodes CASSVEDPAGFYEQYF.

The chain's CDR3 is CSGTSLEEQYF. CDR3 in DNA: TGCAGTGGGACTAGCCTTGAGGAGCAGTACTTC. This rearrangement joins TRBV20-1 to TRBJ2-7, with 8 bases fitting TRBD2. Looked up from germline, CDR1 is DFQATT and CDR2 is SNEGSKA (reference sequence). The CDR3 is 11 residues long. Unmatched junction bases numbered 6, after V lost 7 bases and J lost 7 bases.

The chain couples TRBV18 to TRBJ1-1, with a tentative D call TRBD1 (5 bases). This CDR3 has 13 residues. From germline, CDR1 is KGHSH and CDR2 LQKENI. With 6 bases removed from V and 8 bases from J, the gap between germline ends came to 16 bases. This CDR3 reads CASSSSQGGEAFF. CDR3 in DNA: TGTGCCAGCTCCTCGTCCCAGGGAGGCGAAGCTTTCTTT.

The chain combines TRBV4-2 with TRBJ1-5, with 8 bases matching TRBD1. With V trimmed by 1 base and J by 0 bases, 17 bases remained unmatched. Per germline, CDR1 LGHNA and CDR2 YNFKEQ. The CDR3 loop spans 21 amino acids. CDR3 sequence: CASSQGLGPGQAFYSNQPQHF. CDR3 sequence (DNA): TGTGCCAGCAGCCAAGGGCTAGGTCCGGGACAGGCATTTTATAGCAATCAGCCCCAGCATTTT.

As DNA, the CDR3 is TGTGCCAGTGCGTGGGCGGGAGTGGAGACCCAGTACTTC. Translated: CASAWAGVETQYF. This chain connects TRBV6-5 to TRBJ2-5; 7 bases fit TRBD2. The CDR3 has 13 amino acids. The V and J ends lost 9 bases and 5 bases, in that order; junction bases with no gene match: 9. Germline-derived CDR1 and CDR2 are MNHEY and SVGAGI.

This clone has a single count. The chain combines TRBV24-1 with TRBJ2-1; D is perhaps TRBD2 (6 bases). Per germline, CDR1 KGHDR and CDR2 SFDVKD. V was shortened by 5 bases and J by 0 bases, with 10 bases between the two germline ends. CDR3 size: 15 residues. This CDR3 is CATSGRAGSYNEQFF. CDR3 coding DNA: TGTGCCACCAGTGGACGAGCGGGCTCCTACAATGAGCAGTTCTTC.

The chain has TRBV7-3 and TRBJ1-1; 10 bases line up with TRBD1. V lost 5 bases, J lost 4 bases, and 4 bases stayed unmatched. The CDR3 runs to 14 residues. Per the germline V gene, CDR1 is SGHTA and CDR2 is FQGTGA. CDR3 in amino acids: CASSQGTGATEAFF. The CDR3, as DNA: TGTGCCAGCAGCCAGGGGACAGGGGCCACTGAAGCTTTCTTT.

This clone has only one observation. The CDR3, as DNA: TGTGCCACCAGCAGAGGACGGGGAGCGAAATCTAGCACAGATACGCAGTATTTT. Amino acid sequence: CATSRGRGAKSSTDTQYF. This chain connects TRBV15 to TRBJ2-3; possibly TRBD2 for D (5 bases). The CDR3 is 18 amino acids. The V end lost 1 base, the J end lost 0 bases, and 17 bases lay between the germline ends. The germline CDR1 and CDR2 sequences are LNHNV and YYDKDF (reference sequence).